The entry below gives a single T cell receptor beta chain sequence along with its context. The sample is drawn from a study of response to subunit inactivated influenza vaccine. TCRdb fed the RT-PCR reads into MiXCR, producing one record per CDR3 protein. The sample contains about half a million distinct CDR3 sequences, over 25% of which appear only once. The receptor was derived from a man aged 50-60 years who received an inactivated influenza vaccine. Sequences were derived from CD4+ T cells sorted from PBMCs, sampled about 5 days after vaccination.

The CDR3 loop is CAITPGTGDYEQYF. DNA for the CDR3: TGTGCCATCACCCCCGGGACAGGGGACTACGAGCAGTACTTC. The rearrangement links TRBV10-3 to TRBJ2-7, with 10 bases fitting TRBD1. Per the germline V gene, CDR1 is ENHRY and CDR2 is SYGVKD. J lost 3 bases, V lost 7 bases, and 6 bases had no gene match. This CDR3 spans 14 amino acids.